This is a list of T cell receptor beta chains from one sample in a study of blood T cells in healthy people across ages. TCRdb fed the 5' RACE reads into MiXCR, producing one record per CDR3 protein. The sample includes about 1.8 million distinct CDR3 sequences, around half of them seen just once. The material sequenced was blood. The source of these receptors is a woman between 40 and 50 years old in good health. Both conserved end residues are part of each CDR3. The order of the fields is V gene, J gene, D gene, clone size, CDR3 protein, CDR3 DNA. D genes are given only for firm matches. Expanded clones get a size class; other rows say once, few or many, or leave the size out.

>TRBV7-2|TRBJ2-7|TRBD2|NA
CASSPQRLAGSHEQYF
TGTGCCAGCAGCCCACAGCGACTAGCGGGGTCCCACGAGCAGTACTTC
>TRBV20-1|TRBJ2-1|TRBD1|NA
CSARQGTYYNEQFF
TGCAGTGCCAGACAGGGCACCTACTACAATGAGCAGTTCTTC
>TRBV6-5|TRBJ2-5|NA|NA
CASSYGSRLILEETQYF
TGTGCCAGCAGTTACGGGTCGAGGTTAATATTGGAAGAGACCCAGTACTTC
>TRBV6-5|TRBJ1-2|NA|NA
CASSYSEGIGYTF
TGTGCCAGCAGTTACTCGGAGGGTATCGGCTACACCTTC
>TRBV2|TRBJ2-1|TRBD1|once
CASSEFTGDNEQFF
TGTGCCAGCAGTGAGTTCACAGGGGACAATGAGCAGTTCTTC
>TRBV12-3/TRBV12-4|TRBJ1-3|NA|NA
CASSFSPQSGNTVYF
TGTGCCAGCAGTTTCTCTCCTCAATCTGGAAACACCGTATATTTT
>TRBV28|TRBJ2-1|NA|few
CASSYPRVAYEQFF
TGTGCCAGCAGTTACCCCAGGGTTGCCTATGAGCAGTTCTTC
>TRBV6-5|TRBJ2-1|NA|NA
CASSYSIEDISHQETQFF
TGTGCCAGCAGTTACTCGATAGAGGACATTTCCCACCAAGAGACCCAGTTCTTC
>TRBV5-1|TRBJ2-3|TRBD1|NA
CASSRFSGTGGEADTDTQYF
TGCGCCAGCAGCCGGTTCTCCGGGACAGGGGGCGAGGCCGACACAGATACGCAGTATTTT
>TRBV29-1|TRBJ2-5|TRBD1|few
CSSLTNGQGETQYF
TGCAGCTCCCTTACTAATGGACAGGGGGAGACCCAGTACTTC
>TRBV29-1|TRBJ1-2|NA|NA
CSATENYGYTF
TGCAGCGCGACAGAGAACTATGGCTACACCTTC
>TRBV12-3/TRBV12-4|TRBJ2-7|NA|NA
CASSLGLGACEQYF
TGTGCCAGCAGTTTGGGGCTAGGTGCTTGCGAGCAGTACTTC
>TRBV6-5|TRBJ2-7|NA|NA
CASSYFSRGGVREQYF
TGTGCCAGCAGTTACTTTTCGCGGGGTGGGGTACGGGAGCAGTACTTC
>TRBV28|TRBJ2-3|NA|few
CASSPTTGLSTDTQYF
TGTGCCAGCAGCCCCACCACGGGTCTTAGCACAGATACGCAGTATTTT
>TRBV6-6|TRBJ2-7|NA|few
CASTTFSGYEQYF
TGTGCCAGCACCACCTTCTCAGGCTACGAGCAGTACTTC
>TRBV7-8|TRBJ1-5|TRBD1|NA
CASSSLTGSQPQHF
TGTGCCAGCAGCTCTTTGACAGGGAGTCAGCCCCAGCATTTT
>TRBV3-1|TRBJ2-5|TRBD2|few
CASSQGSIAGGLGETQYF
TGTGCCAGCAGCCAAGGATCGATAGCGGGGGGGCTTGGAGAGACCCAGTACTTC
>TRBV20-1|TRBJ2-7|NA|few
CSARLSMHVSYEQYF
TGCAGTGCTAGACTCAGCATGCACGTCTCCTACGAGCAGTACTTC
>TRBV4-1|TRBJ2-4|NA|NA
CASSQAQAKNIQYF
TGCGCCAGCAGCCAAGCACAAGCCAAAAACATTCAGTACTTC
>TRBV7-8|TRBJ2-1|NA|NA
CASSLPPLDTMFF
TGTGCCAGCAGCTTACCCCCTCTAGACACAATGTTCTTC
>TRBV11-1|TRBJ2-1|NA|many
CASSQPRGHMTDTFSYNEQFF
TGTGCCAGCAGCCAACCAAGGGGACACATGACCGACACGTTCTCCTACAATGAGCAGTTCTTC
>TRBV29-1|TRBJ2-7|NA|NA
CSVVGQGSSYEQYF
TGCAGCGTTGTGGGCCAGGGTAGCTCCTACGAGCAGTACTTC
>TRBV20-1|TRBJ2-5|NA|few
CSARPLDRSQETQYF
TGCAGTGCTAGACCCCTCGACAGATCACAAGAGACCCAGTACTTC
>TRBV7-2|TRBJ2-1|NA|many
CASSAHNEQFF
TGTGCCAGCAGCGCCCACAATGAGCAGTTCTTC
>TRBV10-3|TRBJ2-5|TRBD1|NA
CAISEGLPGQGKETQYF
TGTGCCATCAGTGAGGGCCTACCGGGACAGGGGAAAGAGACCCAGTACTTC
>TRBV10-3|TRBJ2-1|TRBD2|NA
CAISESVWRGGLDEQFF
TGTGCCATCAGTGAGTCGGTCTGGCGGGGGGGCCTTGATGAGCAGTTCTTC
>TRBV11-2|TRBJ2-5|NA|NA
CASSFYGKEQYF
TGTGCCAGCAGCTTTTACGGGAAAGAGCAGTACTTC
>TRBV20-1|TRBJ1-2|NA|few
CSAPPGRAYGYTF
TGCAGTGCACCCCCGGGGAGGGCCTATGGCTACACCTTC
>TRBV12-3/TRBV12-4|TRBJ2-1|TRBD2|few
CAAGLAGTYEQFF
TGTGCCGCAGGACTAGCGGGGACTTATGAGCAGTTCTTC
>TRBV12-3/TRBV12-4|TRBJ2-7|NA|NA
CASSPVGNYEQYF
TGTGCCAGCAGTCCCGTGGGGAACTACGAGCAGTACTTC
>TRBV12-3/TRBV12-4|TRBJ1-1|NA|NA
CASSFILNTEAFF
TGTGCCAGCAGTTTTATCCTGAACACTGAAGCTTTCTTT
>TRBV6-6|TRBJ2-7|NA|NA
CASRAASSYEQYF
TGTGCCAGCAGGGCCGCGAGCTCCTACGAGCAGTACTTC
>TRBV7-2|TRBJ2-6|TRBD1|few
CASSLGRRGGQPSGANVLTF
TGTGCCAGCAGCTTAGGGAGGAGAGGGGGCCAACCCTCTGGGGCCAACGTCCTGACTTTC
>TRBV21-1|TRBJ2-7|NA|once
CASNQDRQHYEQYF
TGTGCCAGCAACCAAGACAGACAGCACTACGAGCAGTACTTC
>TRBV6-2/TRBV6-3|TRBJ2-7|TRBD1|few
CASNSGQGTDEQYF
TGTGCCAGCAACTCGGGACAGGGAACGGACGAGCAGTACTTC
>TRBV6-6|TRBJ2-7|TRBD1|many
CASSYSGTGGNEQYF
TGTGCCAGCAGTTACTCGGGGACAGGGGGCAACGAGCAGTACTTC
>TRBV6-2/TRBV6-3|TRBJ2-1|NA|NA
CASSQDARRYNEQFF
TGTGCCAGCAGTCAGGACGCCCGACGGTACAATGAGCAGTTCTTC
>TRBV11-2|TRBJ2-3|NA|NA
CASSLVRGPGTDTQYF
TGTGCCAGCAGCTTAGTTCGCGGCCCCGGCACAGATACGCAGTATTTT
>TRBV6-1|TRBJ1-2|TRBD1|NA
CASREGQIYGYTF
TGTGCCAGCAGGGAGGGACAGATCTATGGCTACACCTTC
>TRBV15|TRBJ1-2|NA|few
CATSRDRAGDGYTF
TGTGCCACCAGCAGAGATCGCGCGGGGGATGGCTACACCTTC
>TRBV20-1|TRBJ1-3|NA|NA
CSARARVGGSGNTIYF
TGCAGTGCTAGAGCCCGAGTGGGGGGCTCCGGAAACACCATATATTTT
>TRBV27|TRBJ1-5|NA|NA
CASSSLRQYNQPQHF
TGTGCCAGCAGTTCCCTACGGCAGTACAATCAGCCCCAGCATTTT
>TRBV27|TRBJ2-1|NA|NA
CASSLGSKDEQFF
TGTGCCAGCAGTTTGGGAAGTAAAGATGAGCAGTTCTTC
>TRBV3-1|TRBJ1-1|NA|NA
CASSQQAGSTEAFF
TGTGCCAGCAGCCAACAGGCGGGTAGCACTGAAGCTTTCTTT
>TRBV7-2|TRBJ2-7|NA|few
CASSLGITYEQYF
TGTGCCAGCAGCTTAGGGATTACCTACGAGCAGTACTTC
>TRBV20-1|TRBJ1-5|NA|NA
CSARRSPGDQPQHF
TGCAGCGCTAGACGTTCGCCTGGGGATCAGCCCCAGCATTTT
>TRBV6-2/TRBV6-3|TRBJ2-5|NA|NA
CASSYGGASPRQETQYF
TGTGCCAGCAGTTACGGGGGTGCGTCGCCCCGCCAAGAGACCCAGTACTTC
>TRBV4-2|TRBJ2-5|NA|few
CASSQDRDLRVETQYF
TGTGCCAGCAGCCAAGATAGGGACTTAAGAGTGGAGACCCAGTACTTC
>TRBV19|TRBJ2-1|TRBD2|NA
CASSISGDLVEQFF
TGTGCCAGTAGTATAAGCGGGGATCTAGTTGAGCAGTTCTTC
>TRBV6-2/TRBV6-3|TRBJ2-1|TRBD1|NA
CASSYADRKNEQFF
TGTGCCAGCAGTTACGCGGACAGGAAGAATGAGCAGTTCTTC
>TRBV10-2|TRBJ2-3|TRBD1|few
CASSRTGSNTDTQYF
TGCGCCAGCAGTCGGACAGGGTCAAACACAGATACGCAGTATTTT
>TRBV29-1|TRBJ2-5|TRBD2|NA
CSVAAGGIQETQYF
TGCAGCGTTGCGGCGGGGGGGATTCAAGAGACCCAGTACTTC